This is a list of T cell receptor beta chains from one sample in a study of blood T cell repertoires in COVID-19. TCRdb keeps only in-frame clones here, not all; method: immunoSEQ multiplex PCR. The sample holds 150,000 to 200,000 clones, approximately 90% seen once. Sequencing used peripheral blood. The receptors originated from a man aged 55 to 70 with acute or convalescent COVID-19. The CDR3 runs from the conserved cysteine through the conserved F or W. The D gene is left open where the match is weak. The listing skips clone size in some rows; elsewhere it reads once, few, many or a size class.

j_call v_call clone_size d_call cdr3_nt cdr3_aa
TRBJ2-5 TRBV2 NA TRBD1 TGTGCCAGCAGGTGGACAGGGGGCCAAGAGACCCAGTACTTC CASRWTGGQETQYF
TRBJ1-5 TRBV30 once NA TGTGCCTGGAGTGTACAGAATCAGCCCCAGCATTTT CAWSVQNQPQHF
TRBJ1-5 TRBV30 NA NA TGTGCCTGGAGTGTACATGGCTTCAATCAGCCCCAGCATTTT CAWSVHGFNQPQHF
TRBJ2-2 TRBV7-9 NA NA TGTGCCAGCAGCTTAGAACAGGGTGCCACCGGGGAGCTGTTTTTT CASSLEQGATGELFF
TRBJ1-1 TRBV6-6 few TRBD1 TGTGCCAGCAGTTACGGGACAGGGGACACTGAAGCTTTCTTT CASSYGTGDTEAFF
TRBJ2-3 TRBV7-3 NA NA TGTGCCAGCAGCCCGTATACAGGGGATACGCAGTATTTT CASSPYTGDTQYF
TRBJ1-1 TRBV6-1 NA NA TGTGCCAGCAGTGAACAGTTGGTAACTGAAGCTTTCTTT CASSEQLVTEAFF
TRBJ2-5 TRBV12-5 few TRBD2 TGTGCTAGTGGTTTGGGCCGACTAGCGGGCCAAGAGACCCAGTACTTC CASGLGRLAGQETQYF
TRBJ1-1 TRBV4-3 NA NA TGCGCCAGCAGCCAAGAACGAGCTATGCGGACTGAAGCTTTCTTT CASSQERAMRTEAFF
TRBJ2-7 TRBV7-2 NA TRBD1 TGTGCCAGCAGCTTAGCGTGGACAGGGCTGGGCTACGAGCAGTACTTC CASSLAWTGLGYEQYF
TRBJ2-1 TRBV11-2 NA NA TGTGCCAGCAGCTTAGTTACGGCTATAGGGGGAAATGAGCAGTTCTTC CASSLVTAIGGNEQFF
TRBJ2-2 TRBV24-1 once NA TGTGCCACCAGTGATACAGGGAAGAACACCGGGGAGCTGTTTTTT CATSDTGKNTGELFF
TRBJ1-1 TRBV10-2 once TRBD1 TGCGCCAGCAGTGAGCCGTTACAGGGGGTGGGAGCTTTCTTT CASSEPLQGVGAFF
TRBJ2-5 TRBV12-3/TRBV12-4 NA NA TGTGCCAGCAGCTCCCGAGAGACCCAGTACTTC CASSSRETQYF
TRBJ2-5 TRBV27 NA NA TGTGCCAGCAGTTTCCGACAGGACGGGACCCAGTACTTC CASSFRQDGTQYF
TRBJ2-5 TRBV29-1 NA NA TGCAGCGTTGGTATCCCGGGAAGGCAAGAGACCCAGTACTTC CSVGIPGRQETQYF
TRBJ1-2 TRBV30 NA TRBD1 TGTGCCTGGAGTTCCGGGACAGGGTTATCTGGCTACACCTTC CAWSSGTGLSGYTF
TRBJ1-1 TRBV6-1 NA NA TGTGCCAGCAGTGAAGTCGGAACGGGGTTCCCGAACACTGAAGCTTTCTTT CASSEVGTGFPNTEAFF
TRBJ2-2 TRBV5-4 NA TRBD2 TGTGCCAGCAGCTTGGCCAATCGGGGGGAGAGCACCGGGGAGCTGTTTTTT CASSLANRGESTGELFF
TRBJ1-2 TRBV24-1 NA NA TGTGCCACCAGTGAGTGGGGGGACTCTGGCTACACCTTC CATSEWGDSGYTF
TRBJ1-1 TRBV7-9 NA NA TGTGCCAGCAGCTTCCCGGGGATAGGCACTGAAGCTTTCTTT CASSFPGIGTEAFF
TRBJ1-2 TRBV7-9 NA NA TGTGCCAGCAGCTTAGTCTCTGGCAGGGCGCTTTATGGCTACACCTTC CASSLVSGRALYGYTF
TRBJ1-5 TRBV7-2 once TRBD1 TGTGCCAGCAGCACCGGACAGGGCAGACTGGGGCAGCCCCAGCATTTT CASSTGQGRLGQPQHF
TRBJ1-1 TRBV30 NA TRBD1 TGTGCCTGGAGTGCCGGGGACAGGGGGTTAACTGAAGCTTTCTTT CAWSAGDRGLTEAFF
TRBJ1-2 TRBV5-1 NA TRBD1 TGCGCCAGCAGCTCGGGACAGGGAATCTATGGCTACACCTTC CASSSGQGIYGYTF
TRBJ1-5 TRBV4-1 NA TRBD1 TGCGCCAGCAGCCAGCAGCCCGCGACAGGGTTCTACAATCAGCCCCAGCATTTT CASSQQPATGFYNQPQHF
TRBJ1-1 TRBV30 NA TRBD1 TGTGCGTACAGACGGACAGGGGGCTTTGGGAACACTGAAGCTTTCTTT CAYRRTGGFGNTEAFF
TRBJ2-3 TRBV4-2 NA TRBD2 TGTGCCAGCAGCCATACTTCGACTAGCGGGTCCACAGATACGCAGTATTTT CASSHTSTSGSTDTQYF
TRBJ2-2 TRBV10-2 NA NA TGCGCCAGCCAATCTCCGGCGGGGAGAAACACCGGGGAGCTGTTTTTT CASQSPAGRNTGELFF